Below are 2 T cell receptor beta chains sequenced from a single sample in a study of blood T cells in healthy people across ages. A second PCR of 7 to 11 cycles used a sample-barcoded 5' primer and a J-beta primer mix. Via MiXCR, TCRdb re-called the 5' RACE reads, giving one row per CDR3 protein. The sample contains over a million distinct CDR3 sequences, approximately 63% of which appear only once. Sequencing was done on a sample of blood. These receptors were taken from a man younger than 35 in good health.

CDR3 bases: TGTGCCAGCAGTTACGAGGGCAGGGAGACAGATACGCAGTATTTT. Translated, it gives CASSYEGRETDTQYF. The gene calls are TRBV6-5 and TRBJ2-3; D may be TRBD1 or TRBD2 (5 bases each). V was pared by 2 bases and J by 3 bases, with 12 bases between. This CDR3 contains 15 residues. The V gene's germline CDR1 is MNHEY and CDR2 SVGAGI.

V usage is TRBV7-9 and J usage is TRBJ2-2; D might be TRBD1 (6 bases). The CDR3 runs 16 residues. V lost 4 bases, J lost 2 bases, and 14 bases lay in between. The germline CDR1 and CDR2 sequences are SEHNR and FQNEAQ (reference sequence). This CDR3 is CASSSPGVTNTGELFF. CDR3 nucleotide sequence: TGTGCCAGCAGCTCACCAGGGGTCACTAACACCGGGGAGCTGTTTTTT.